This passage covers 6 T cell receptor beta chains from one sample sequenced in a study of T-cell memory formation after mild COVID-19. TCRdb itself ran the 5' RACE reads through MiXCR, one entry per CDR3 protein. The repertoire includes over 45,000 distinct CDR3 sequences, around a quarter of them detected once, and roughly 47% sits in the top ten. The sample comprised PBMCs or a T cell subset sorted from them (not recorded which). The receptor source for this set is a man younger than 30 who had mild COVID-19 (a few samples of this study predate the infection). Cell type and time point are not known.

This rearrangement joins TRBV12-3 or TRBV12-4 to TRBJ2-3, with a tentative D call TRBD1 (6 bases). The CDR3 loop spans 16 amino acids. V gave up 6 bases and J gave up 6 bases, with 22 bases separating them. The CDR3 here is CASSLGAGEWVDTQYF. For the CDR3, the DNA is TGTGCCAGCAGCCTCGGGGCAGGGGAGTGGGTGGATACGCAGTATTTT.

The chain recombines TRBV12-3 or TRBV12-4 with TRBJ2-7, with D perhaps matching TRBD2 (6 bases). This CDR3 is 15 amino acids long. V was trimmed by 7 bases and J by 3 bases, leaving 19 bases between them. The CDR3 sequence: CASIRQGGDDYEQYV. The CDR3 region has the DNA TGTGCCAGCATTCGGCAGGGCGGGGATGACTACGAGCAGTACGTC.

The V call is TRBV6-6, the J call TRBJ1-6; tentatively, D is TRBD1 (5 bases). The CDR3 covers 16 residues. Per the germline V gene, CDR1 is MNHNY and CDR2 is SVGAGI (reference sequence). The V gene lost 0 bases and the J gene lost 4 bases, with 10 bases spanning the gap. The CDR3 DNA follows: TGTGCCAGCAGTTACTCGATACAGGCTTATAATTCACCCCTCCACTTT. This gives the protein CASSYSIQAYNSPLHF.

This clonotype was observed a few times. The chain recombines TRBV7-8 with TRBJ2-5; D gene ambiguous. Trimming removed 5 bases from V and 1 base from J, with 11 bases in between. The CDR3 length is 14 residues. Germline-derived CDR1 and CDR2 are SGHVS and FQNEAQ. The CDR3 region has the DNA TGTGCCAGCAGCCCCCACTTGCTCCAAGAGACCCAGTACTTC. This encodes CASSPHLLQETQYF.

This sequence joins TRBV19 and TRBJ1-5; 10 bases fit TRBD1. The CDR3 length is 15 residues. V shed 6 bases and J 7 bases; nucleotides not matched to a gene: 9. Germline V gives CDR1 LNHDA, CDR2 SQIVND (reference sequence). CDR3 in DNA: TGTGCCAGTAGCGGGACAGGGGCTCTTTGGCAGCCCCAGCATTTT. Translating gives CASSGTGALWQPQHF.

At least ten counts were recorded for this clonotype. The chain couples TRBV5-1 to TRBJ2-7; 9 bases are a match to TRBD1. Germline trimming cut 7 bases from V and 0 bases from J; bases unmatched to any gene: 5. Looked up from germline, CDR1 is SGHRS and CDR2 is YFSETQ. The CDR3 sequence is 14 residues long. CDR3 loop: CASRGTGSSYEQYV. DNA of the CDR3: TGCGCCAGCCGCGGGACAGGGAGCTCCTACGAGCAGTACGTC.